Below, 22 T cell receptor beta chains from the same sample are listed, as sequenced in a study of blood T cell repertoires in COVID-19. Produced via immunoSEQ multiplex PCR; TCRdb's table is partial and in-frame only. The repertoire consists of under 400,000 clones, with approximately 89% occurring once and the leading ten covering 1.5% to 2%. Sequencing was performed on peripheral blood. The receptors stem from a woman in her twenties or thirties with COVID-19, enrolled during active disease.

This chain connects TRBV28 to TRBJ2-7, with D possibly matching TRBD2 (5 bases). Germline V gene lookup returns CDR1 MDHEN and CDR2 SYDVKM. The CDR3 length is 16 residues. Trimming cost V 6 bases and J 0 bases, with 18 bases left between them. DNA of the CDR3: TGTGCCAGCAGATCGGGCCGCGGAACTAGCTCCTACGAGCAGTACGTC. Translation gives CASRSGRGTSSYEQYV.

The gene calls are TRBV5-4 and TRBJ2-7; D gene unclear. The germline gives CDR1 SGHNT, CDR2 YYREEE (reference sequence). Between the trimmed V and J ends, which lost 4 bases and 7 bases, there was a span of 18 bases. This CDR3 spans 14 amino acids. The CDR3 loop is CASSRNTAPVEQYF. The CDR3 DNA reads as TGTGCCAGCAGCCGAAATACAGCCCCGGTGGAGCAGTACTTC.

This chain connects TRBV24-1 to TRBJ1-2, with TRBD1 as a possible D gene (5 bases). CDR1 is KGHDR, CDR2 SFDVKD, per germline. Trimming stripped 0 bases from V and 8 bases from J, with 9 bases between. The CDR3 runs 13 residues. This CDR3 reads CATSDLQGHGYTF. The CDR3 DNA sequence: TGTGCCACCAGTGATTTGCAGGGTCACGGCTACACCTTC.

V and J are TRBV11-2 and TRBJ1-3; D possibly corresponds to TRBD1 (6 bases). V gave up 4 bases and J gave up 0 bases, with 10 bases separating them. The germline V gene has CDR1 SGHAT and CDR2 FQNNGV. The CDR3 covers 15 residues. This chain's CDR3 is CASSSQGLSGNTIYF. The CDR3 coding sequence is TGTGCCAGCAGCTCACAGGGCCTCTCTGGAAACACCATATATTTT.

To note about this clone: An end of the junction differs from the germline gene, which may be a read error. The V and J genes are TRBV7-2 and TRBJ1-4; 7 bases are a match to TRBD1. CDR3 size: 14 residues. Germline CDR1 reads SGHTA; CDR2 reads FQGNSA. The CDR3 spells CASRLGQWDEKLFF. CDR3 sequence (DNA): TGTGCCAGCCGCTTGGGACAGTGGGATGAAAAACTGTTTTTT.

This sequence joins TRBV5-1 and TRBJ2-1; 9 bases are a match to TRBD1. The CDR3 extends over 14 amino acids. The germline V gene encodes CDR1 SGHRS and CDR2 YFSETQ. Losses at the gene ends were 0 bases for V and 6 bases for J; bases not matched to a gene: 1. Here the CDR3 DNA reads TGCGCCAGCAGCTTGGGGACAGGGGCCAATGAGCAGTTCTTC. It yields the protein CASSLGTGANEQFF.

The rearrangement uses TRBV28 and TRBJ1-2; 7 bases align to TRBD1. With 5 bases clipped from V and 8 bases from J, the junction kept 14 bases outside the gene matches. This CDR3 region has 15 residues. Germline CDR1 and CDR2: MDHEN and SYDVKM. The CDR3 sequence: CASSRLPTGRGGYTF. CDR3 in DNA: TGTGCCAGCAGTCGCCTCCCGACAGGGCGTGGGGGCTACACCTTC.

J is TRBJ2-5 and V is TRBV5-1, with a tentative D call TRBD2 (5 bases). Germline V gives CDR1 SGHRS, CDR2 YFSETQ. Trimming removed 0 bases at V and 10 bases at J, with 10 bases between. This CDR3 comprises 12 residues. CDR3 nucleotide sequence: TGCGCCAGCAGCTTGGTTGACGGGGACCAGTACTTC. It encodes CASSLVDGDQYF. The variable domain in full, completed from reference TRBV5-1 and TRBJ2-5, reads KAGVTQTPRYLIKTRGQQVTLSCSPISGHRSVSWYQQTPGQGLQFLFEYFSETQRNKGNFPGRFSGRQFSNSRSEMNVSTLELGDSALYLCASSLVDGDQYFGPGTRLLVL.

This sequence joins TRBV5-8 and TRBJ1-5, with no clear D. The germline CDR1 and CDR2 sequences are SGHTS and YDEGEE. Trimming left V 4 bases short and J 0 bases short, with 11 bases between. The CDR3 extends over 15 amino acids. The CDR3: CASSLGSYSNQPQHF. The CDR3 DNA reads as TGTGCCAGCAGCCTCGGGAGCTATAGCAATCAGCCCCAGCATTTT. Full variable domain (outside the CDR3, taken from reference TRBV5-8 and TRBJ1-5): EAGVTQSPTHLIKTRGQQATLRCSPISGHTSVYWYQQALGLGLQFLLWYDEGEERNRGNFPPRFSGRQFPNYSSELNVNALELEDSALYLCASSLGSYSNQPQHFGDGTRLSIL.

V usage is TRBV5-4 and J usage is TRBJ1-1; the D gene is possibly TRBD1 (5 bases). Germline CDR1 is SGHNT and CDR2 is YYREEE (reference sequence). The V gene lost 4 bases and the J gene lost 1 base, with 11 bases spanning the gap. This CDR3 spans 14 amino acids. CDR3 residues: CASSRGGSNTEAFF. CDR3 DNA sequence: TGTGCCAGCAGCCGCGGGGGATCGAACACTGAAGCTTTCTTT.

This sequence joins TRBV9 and TRBJ2-3; 12 nucleotides line up with TRBD2. V was pared by 0 bases and J by 4 bases, with 9 bases of the junction left unmatched. CDR3 size: 18 residues. Per the germline V gene, CDR1 is SGDLS and CDR2 is YYNGEE. The CDR3 sequence: CASSVEELAGGTADTQYF. The DNA for the CDR3 is TGTGCCAGCAGCGTAGAGGAGCTAGCGGGGGGGACGGCAGATACGCAGTATTTT.

The CDR3 DNA reads TGTGCCAGTAGAATCGCCTCGGGACAGATCTATGGCTACACCTTC. Translating it yields CASRIASGQIYGYTF. The rearrangement links TRBV19 to TRBJ1-2, with 7 bases aligning to TRBD1. This CDR3 is built from 15 residues. Germline V gives CDR1 LNHDA, CDR2 SQIVND (reference sequence). V lost 6 bases and J lost 4; bases outside the gene matches: 11.

V is TRBV28 and J is TRBJ1-2, with unresolved D. CDR3 size: 12 residues. Per germline, CDR1 MDHEN and CDR2 SYDVKM. V was clipped by 3 bases and J by 7 bases, with 9 bases between them. This CDR3 is CASSFRRFGYTF. CDR3 nucleotide sequence: TGTGCCAGCAGTTTCAGGAGGTTTGGCTACACCTTC.

The chain uses TRBV4-3 and TRBJ1-1, with a weak D call TRBD1 (5 bases). This CDR3 region has 17 residues. The V and J ends lost 4 bases and 0 bases respectively, with 18 bases between them. Germline assignment: CDR1 LGHNA and CDR2 YSLEER. CDR3 sequence (DNA): TGCGCCAGCAGCCCCTTTATTCGGGGGATCATGAACACTGAAGCTTTCTTT. Residues: CASSPFIRGIMNTEAFF.

The J gene is TRBJ1-1, the V gene TRBV6-6, with 7 bases fitting TRBD1. This CDR3 has 16 amino acids. After removal of 4 bases from V and 3 bases from J, the junction contained 11 bases not matched to a gene. Germline-derived CDR1 and CDR2 are MNHNY and SVGAGI (reference sequence). CDR3 sequence reads: CASSSPDRRRDTEAFF. The CDR3 nucleotides read TGTGCCAGCAGTTCCCCGGACAGGCGTAGGGACACTGAAGCTTTCTTT.

The CDR3 sequence is CASSSNQPQHF. The CDR3 DNA follows: TGTGCCAGTAGCAGTAATCAGCCCCAGCATTTT. The chain links TRBV19 to TRBJ1-5; no clear D. V was clipped by 6 bases and J by 4 bases, with 4 bases between them. CDR3 length equals 11 residues. From germline, CDR1 is LNHDA and CDR2 SQIVND (reference sequence).

The V call is TRBV28, the J call TRBJ1-1, with D possibly matching TRBD1 (6 bases). This CDR3 spans 14 amino acids. V dropped 6 bases and J dropped 7 bases, with 18 bases sitting between them. Germline CDR1 reads MDHEN; CDR2 reads SYDVKM. The CDR3 is CASRLGPHRVEAFF. The CDR3 DNA sequence: TGTGCCAGCAGACTTGGGCCCCACAGGGTTGAAGCTTTCTTT.

This clone was found once. This rearrangement joins TRBV2 to TRBJ1-1, with unresolved D. Between the trimmed V and J ends, which lost 1 base and 0 bases, there was a span of 6 bases. The germline V gene encodes CDR1 SNHLY and CDR2 FYNNEI. The CDR3 consists of 14 residues. The CDR3 bases are TGTGCCAGCAGTGAAGTCTACCTGAACACTGAAGCTTTCTTT. It specifies CASSEVYLNTEAFF.

This rearrangement joins TRBV27 to TRBJ1-5; the D is unclear. V shed 0 bases and J shed 6 bases, with 6 bases lying between them. Germline CDR1 is MNHEY and CDR2 is SMNVEV (reference sequence). The CDR3 spans 13 residues. The CDR3 loop reads CASSLSGSQPQHF. Written as DNA, the CDR3 is TGTGCCAGCAGTTTATCCGGGAGTCAGCCCCAGCATTTT.

V is TRBV29-1 and J is TRBJ2-5; possibly TRBD2 for D (6 bases). Germline V gene lookup returns CDR1 SQVTM and CDR2 ANQGSEA. V was trimmed by 5 bases and J by 2 bases, leaving 9 bases between them. CDR3 length equals 12 residues. The CDR3 is CSVLSGQETQYF. The CDR3 DNA reads as TGCAGCGTTCTTAGCGGACAAGAGACCCAGTACTTC.

The V gene is TRBV19, the J gene TRBJ1-2; D ambiguous. This CDR3 region has 12 residues. Trimming cost V 5 bases and J 7 bases, with 11 bases left between them. Germline values: CDR1 LNHDA, CDR2 SQIVND (reference sequence). CDR3 nucleotides: TGTGCCAGTAGTGGGCTTCTGGGTGGCTACACCTTC. It translates to CASSGLLGGYTF.

This rearrangement joins TRBV19 to TRBJ2-4; 8 bases are shared with TRBD2. J was trimmed by 8 bases and V by 4 bases; bases with no gene match: 4. The germline V gene has CDR1 LNHDA and CDR2 SQIVND (reference sequence). This CDR3 is built from 13 residues. Here the CDR3 reads CASSRRGEDIQYF. CDR3 nucleotides: TGTGCCAGTAGTAGGCGGGGGGAGGACATTCAGTACTTC. Full variable domain (outside the CDR3, taken from reference TRBV19 and TRBJ2-4): DGGITQSPKYLFRKEGQNVTLSCEQNLNHDAMYWYRQDPGQGLRLIYYSQIVNDFQKGDIAEGYSVSREKKESFPLTVTSAQKNPTAFYLCASSRRGEDIQYFGAGTRLSVL.